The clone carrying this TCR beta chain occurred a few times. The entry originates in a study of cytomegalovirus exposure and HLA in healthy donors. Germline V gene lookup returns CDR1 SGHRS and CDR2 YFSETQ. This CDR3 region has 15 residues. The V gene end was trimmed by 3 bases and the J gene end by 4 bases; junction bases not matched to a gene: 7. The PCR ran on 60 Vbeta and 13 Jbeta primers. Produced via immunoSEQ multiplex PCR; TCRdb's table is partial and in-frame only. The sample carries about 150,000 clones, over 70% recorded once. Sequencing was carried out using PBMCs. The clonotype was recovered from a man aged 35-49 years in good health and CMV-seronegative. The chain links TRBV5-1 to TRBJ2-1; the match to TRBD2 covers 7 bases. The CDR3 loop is CASSWEGRDYNEQFF. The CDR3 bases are TGCGCCAGCAGCTGGGAGGGGCGAGATTACAATGAGCAGTTCTTC. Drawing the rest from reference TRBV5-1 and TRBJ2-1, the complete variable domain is KAGVTQTPRYLIKTRGQQVTLSCSPISGHRSVSWYQQTPGQGLQFLFEYFSETQRNKGNFPGRFSGRQFSNSRSEMNVSTLELGDSALYLCASSWEGRDYNEQFFGPGTRLTVL.